This TCR beta chain was recovered during a study of blood T cell repertoires in COVID-19. Study in general: COVID-19 samples, acute and convalescent, were from the United States, Italy and Spain. T cells, B-cell-depleted T cells, or PBMCs provided the cDNA or gDNA that served as material.

Per the original methods: Estimation of nucleated cell counts was performed using reference gene primer amplification. The repertoire was sequenced with immunoSEQ multiplex PCR; TCRdb's copy has only in-frame clones and lacks some. The DNA was the basis for D and trimming; V, J and clone size are from that table. The sample lists about 54,000 clones; over 75% were seen once. Source material: peripheral blood. The TCR sequence derives from a woman between 35 and 50 years old with active COVID-19.

The CDR3 bases are TGTGCCAGCAGCTTAGTAGCGATTAGCGGGGGGGCCGGTGAGCAGTTCTTC. It encodes CASSLVAISGGAGEQFF. The chain combines TRBV11-2 with TRBJ2-1; 11 bases line up with TRBD2. The CDR3 totals 17 residues. Germline values: CDR1 SGHAT, CDR2 FQNNGV. The V and J ends lost 1 base and 9 bases, in that order; junction bases with no gene match: 11.